The next 15 T cell receptor beta chains were all read from a single sample in a study of blood T cell repertoires in COVID-19. Produced via immunoSEQ multiplex PCR; TCRdb's table is partial and in-frame only. The sample includes 330,000 or so clones, over 80% of them seen just once. Input material: peripheral blood. The receptors were gathered from a man younger than 40 with COVID-19, enrolled during active disease.

V usage is TRBV6-2 or TRBV6-3 and J usage is TRBJ2-1; unclear D gene. The germline CDR1 and CDR2 sequences are MNHEY and SVGEGT. V was clipped by 2 bases and J by 2 bases, with 22 bases between them. The CDR3 length is 19 residues. The CDR3 DNA follows: TGTGCCAGCAGTTACGAGGTGTCGTGGAATTATGTAACCTACAATGAGCAGTTCTTC. Translated, it gives CASSYEVSWNYVTYNEQFF.

The gene calls are TRBV28 and TRBJ1-2; weak D call: TRBD1 (6 bases). Germline V lookup: CDR1 MDHEN, CDR2 SYDVKM. The CDR3 is 18 amino acids. Deletions cut 7 bases from V and 0 bases from J, with 24 bases between. The CDR3 loop reads CASKTGQGKKVANYGYTF. DNA for the CDR3: TGTGCCAGCAAAACTGGGCAGGGGAAGAAAGTAGCTAACTATGGCTACACCTTC.

In this sample, this clone turned up once. The rearrangement uses TRBV30 and TRBJ1-2; D not resolved. V lost 3 bases and J 0 bases, leaving 5 bases between the germline ends. CDR3 length: 12 residues. Germline CDR1 GTSNPN, CDR2 SVGIG (reference sequence). The CDR3 bases are TGTGCCTGGAGCTCCTCTAACTATGGCTACACCTTC. It codes for CAWSSSNYGYTF.

The chain has TRBV6-6 and TRBJ2-6; no clear D. Germline CDR1 MNHNY, CDR2 SVGAGI (reference sequence). The V end lost 4 bases, the J end lost 0 bases, and 7 bases lay between the germline ends. This CDR3 region has 15 residues. DNA of the CDR3: TGTGCCAGCAGTTGGGCCTTCTCTGGGGCCAACGTCCTGACTTTC. The encoded protein is CASSWAFSGANVLTF.

This clone came up a few times. The J gene is TRBJ2-7, the V gene TRBV19; TRBD1 matches 7 bases. The CDR3 runs 15 residues. Germline V CDR1 and CDR2: LNHDA, SQIVND (reference sequence). J gave up 5 bases and V 6 bases, and 13 bases lay outside the gene matches. CDR3 protein: CASSIGQALGNEQYF. CDR3 coding DNA: TGTGCCAGTAGCATCGGACAGGCCTTAGGGAACGAGCAGTACTTC.

The rearrangement uses TRBV2 and TRBJ2-7; TRBD1 matches at 9 bases. V was pared by 6 bases and J by 5 bases, with 14 bases of the junction left unmatched. This CDR3 is built from 16 residues. Germline loops: CDR1 SNHLY, CDR2 FYNNEI. The CDR3 DNA follows: TGTGCCAGCAGCTTTCGTCCGGGACAGGGACTGAACGAGCAGTACTTC. This translates into CASSFRPGQGLNEQYF.

A word on this clone: Its ends do not fully match the called genes, so a read error is possible. The chain carries TRBV4-3 and TRBJ1-1; D gene ambiguous. Germline V CDR1 and CDR2: LGHNA, YSLEER. The CDR3 extends over 13 amino acids. The CDR3, as DNA: TGCGCCAGCAGCCTGATGAGGAACGCTGAAGCTTTCTTT. The encoded protein is CASSLMRNAEAFF.

The chain employs TRBV7-9 and TRBJ2-1, with 10 bases lining up with TRBD1. The germline gives CDR1 SEHNR, CDR2 FQNEAQ (reference sequence). The ends lost 1 base at V and 5 bases at J; junction bases unmatched: 8. CDR3 length: 17 amino acids. CDR3 nucleotide sequence: TGTGCCAGCAGCTTAGGGGGCGGGACAGGGGTCAACAATGAGCAGTTCTTC. Translating it yields CASSLGGGTGVNNEQFF.

The chain recombines TRBV7-3 with TRBJ2-3, with 10 bases matching TRBD1. With V trimmed by 1 base and J by 7 bases, 8 bases remained unmatched. This CDR3 has 16 amino acids. Germline loops: CDR1 SGHTA, CDR2 FQGTGA. The CDR3 reads CASSLKGTGEANTQYF. As DNA, the CDR3 is TGTGCCAGCAGCTTAAAGGGGACAGGGGAGGCAAATACGCAGTATTTT.

As regards this clone: The same CDR3 also results from other DNA sequences found in this sample. V is TRBV7-2 and J is TRBJ1-2; D is uncertain. V was trimmed by 1 base and J by 4 bases, leaving 7 bases between them. This CDR3 has 13 amino acids. Germline values: CDR1 SGHTA, CDR2 FQGNSA. The chain's CDR3 is CASSLDPGYGYTF. The CDR3 DNA reads TGTGCCAGCAGCTTAGATCCAGGCTATGGCTACACCTTC.

The rearrangement links TRBV6-6 to TRBJ1-1; D may be TRBD1 (5 bases). V lost 1 base to trimming and J lost 8 bases, with 11 bases between them. Germline assignment: CDR1 MNHNY and CDR2 SVGAGI (reference sequence). The CDR3 spans 13 residues. CDR3 DNA sequence: TGTGCCAGCAGTTACTGGGGCAGGAAAGAAGCTTTCTTT. Residues: CASSYWGRKEAFF.

This sequence joins TRBV7-9 and TRBJ2-5; 7 bases fit TRBD2. CDR3 length equals 15 residues. J lost 4 bases, V lost 1 base, and 6 bases had no gene match. In germline, CDR1 is SEHNR, CDR2 FQNEAQ (reference sequence). In DNA form, the CDR3 reads TGTGCCAGCAGCTTAGTGGGCGGGGGTGTAGAGACCCAGTACTTC. This encodes CASSLVGGGVETQYF.

The chain has TRBV5-1 and TRBJ2-2; TRBD2 agrees at 11 bases. CDR3 length: 16 residues. The ends lost 3 bases at V and 4 bases at J; junction bases unmatched: 5. Germline V gene lookup returns CDR1 SGHRS and CDR2 YFSETQ. This CDR3 is CASSSLAGDATGELFF. The CDR3, as DNA: TGCGCCAGCAGCTCACTAGCGGGAGATGCCACCGGGGAGCTGTTTTTT.

The chain uses TRBV11-2 and TRBJ2-5; weak D call: TRBD2 (5 bases). CDR1 is SGHAT and CDR2 is FQNNGV in the germline V gene. V was pared by 5 bases and J by 2 bases, with 27 bases between. CDR3 size: 19 residues. CDR3 sequence reads: CASSLPEGRSPGVQETQYF. CDR3 coding DNA: TGTGCCAGCAGCCTTCCCGAAGGCAGGTCGCCCGGGGTTCAAGAGACCCAGTACTTC.

The table lists this clone with a count of one. CDR3 amino acids: CASQGGGGGQPQHF. CDR3 in DNA: TGTGCCTCCCAGGGTGGGGGCGGCGGTCAGCCCCAGCATTTT. This chain links TRBV6-5 with TRBJ1-5; maybe TRBD1 (6 bases). Per the germline V gene, CDR1 is MNHEY and CDR2 is SVGAGI. V was clipped by 11 bases and J by 6 bases, with 20 bases between them. The CDR3 has 14 amino acids.